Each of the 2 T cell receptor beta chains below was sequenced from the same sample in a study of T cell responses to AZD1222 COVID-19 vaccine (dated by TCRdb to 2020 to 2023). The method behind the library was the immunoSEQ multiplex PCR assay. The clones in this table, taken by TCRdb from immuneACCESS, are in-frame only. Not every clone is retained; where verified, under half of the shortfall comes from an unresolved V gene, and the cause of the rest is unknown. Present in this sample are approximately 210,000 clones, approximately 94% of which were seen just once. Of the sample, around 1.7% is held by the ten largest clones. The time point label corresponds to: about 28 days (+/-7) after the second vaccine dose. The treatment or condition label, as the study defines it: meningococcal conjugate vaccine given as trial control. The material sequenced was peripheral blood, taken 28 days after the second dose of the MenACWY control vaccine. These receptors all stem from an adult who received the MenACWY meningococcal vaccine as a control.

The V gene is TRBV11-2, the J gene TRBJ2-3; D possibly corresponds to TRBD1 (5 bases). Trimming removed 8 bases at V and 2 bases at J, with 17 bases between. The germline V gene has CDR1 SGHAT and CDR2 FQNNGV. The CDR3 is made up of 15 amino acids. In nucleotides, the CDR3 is TGTGCCAGCCGACTCTGGGGCAGGCCCACAGATACGCAGTATTTT. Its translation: CASRLWGRPTDTQYF. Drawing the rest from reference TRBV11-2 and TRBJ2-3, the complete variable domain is EAGVAQSPRYKIIEKRQSVAFWCNPISGHATLYWYQQILGQGPKLLIQFQNNGVVDDSQLPKDRFSAERLKGVDSTLKIQPAKLEDSAVYLCASRLWGRPTDTQYFGPGTRLTVL.

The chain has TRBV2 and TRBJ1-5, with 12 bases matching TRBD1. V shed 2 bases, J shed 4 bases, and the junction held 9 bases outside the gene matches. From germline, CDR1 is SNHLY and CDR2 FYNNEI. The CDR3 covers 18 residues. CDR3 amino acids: CASSENRDRGRINQPQHF. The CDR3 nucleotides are TGTGCCAGCAGTGAAAACCGGGACAGGGGGCGAATTAATCAGCCCCAGCATTTT.